Below are 18 T cell receptor beta chains sequenced from a single sample in a study of T cell changes during pregnancy in multiple sclerosis (dated by TCRdb to between 2018 and 2020). To prepare the library, the immunoSEQ multiplex PCR assay was applied. TCRdb obtained this table from immuneACCESS and retained in-frame rearrangements with V and J assigned. These tables miss some clones; where compared with another copy, unresolved V genes account for less than half of the shortfall, and the remainder is unexplained. Across this sample there are under 50,000 clones, with about 91% seen only once. The ten largest clones capture more than 0.35% of the sample. This sample comprised CD4+ T cells from peripheral blood mononuclear cells, obtained in the second trimester of pregnancy. All receptors come from a female donor in good health, enrolled as a control in a pregnancy study.

The rearrangement links TRBV6-5 to TRBJ1-1; D is ambiguous. The V end lost 8 bases, the J end lost 1 base, and 5 bases lay between the germline ends. Per germline, CDR1 MNHEY and CDR2 SVGAGI. There are 11 residues in the CDR3. For the CDR3, the DNA is TGTGCCAGCGTTAGGAACACTGAAGCTTTCTTT. Translation gives CASVRNTEAFF.

In DNA, the CDR3 is TGCGCCAGCAGCCGGGGGGCTGTGAACACTGAAGCTTTCTTT. It encodes CASSRGAVNTEAFF. The chain couples TRBV5-1 to TRBJ1-1; maybe TRBD1 (6 bases). Deletions cut 4 bases from V and 0 bases from J, with 10 bases between. The CDR3 is 14 amino acids. Looked up from germline, CDR1 is SGHRS and CDR2 is YFSETQ.

The table lists this clone with a count of one. The chain couples TRBV30 to TRBJ2-2; D may be TRBD1 (5 bases). The V and J ends lost 3 bases and 2 bases respectively, with 16 bases between them. Germline CDR1 and CDR2: GTSNPN and SVGIG (reference sequence). The CDR3 is 16 residues long. CDR3 nucleotide sequence: TGTGCCTGGAGCACCGGTCAGGGATCCAACACCGGGGAGCTGTTTTTT. It codes for CAWSTGQGSNTGELFF.

The chain joins TRBV5-1 to TRBJ1-1; D gene uncertain. The CDR3 sequence is 17 residues long. Trimming left V 4 bases short and J 3 bases short, with 22 bases between. CDR1 is SGHRS and CDR2 is YFSETQ in the germline V gene. CDR3 loop: CASSPSKMSTQDTEAFF. In DNA, the CDR3 is TGCGCCAGCAGCCCCTCCAAAATGTCCACTCAGGACACTGAAGCTTTCTTT.

The chain is built from TRBV6-5 and TRBJ1-2; possibly TRBD1 for D (5 bases). The CDR3 runs to 14 residues. Germline V CDR1 and CDR2: MNHEY, SVGAGI. Trimming shortened V by 0 bases and J by 4 bases, and 9 bases separated the two germline ends. The CDR3 coding sequence is TGTGCCAGCAGTTACTCGTTCGACAGCTATGGCTACACCTTC. This translates into CASSYSFDSYGYTF.

The chain links TRBV15 to TRBJ2-7, with a possible D match to TRBD2 (7 bases). The ends were cut back, 0 bases at V and 2 bases at J, with 14 bases in the middle. This CDR3 contains 16 residues. Germline CDR1 reads LNHNV; CDR2 reads YYDKDF (reference sequence). CDR3 DNA sequence: TGTGCCACCAGCAGAGAACGTAGAGGGGGGGCCTACGAGCAGTACTTC. Protein: CATSRERRGGAYEQYF.

The V and J genes are TRBV6-4 and TRBJ2-2; a weak D match, TRBD1 (6 bases). V was clipped by 7 bases and J by 3 bases, with 12 bases between them. Per germline, CDR1 MRHNA and CDR2 SNTAGT. The CDR3 consists of 14 residues. CDR3 sequence reads: CASTAGVDTGELFF. The CDR3 coding sequence is TGTGCCAGCACGGCAGGGGTGGACACCGGGGAGCTGTTTTTT.

The rearrangement uses TRBV11-2 and TRBJ2-1; the D gene is possibly TRBD2 (5 bases). The CDR3 contains 15 residues. V was trimmed by 6 bases and J by 2 bases, leaving 14 bases between them. CDR1 is SGHAT, CDR2 FQNNGV, per germline. The CDR3 region is CASRGSRTPYNEQFF. In DNA form, the CDR3 reads TGTGCCAGCAGAGGGAGTAGGACTCCCTACAATGAGCAGTTCTTC.

The chain carries TRBV9 and TRBJ2-5, with 13 positions matching TRBD2. The trim removed 4 bases at V and 0 bases at J, leaving 3 bases unmatched. The CDR3 consists of 16 residues. CDR1 is SGDLS and CDR2 is YYNGEE in the germline V gene. CDR3 amino acids: CASSLGTSGNQETQYF. The CDR3 DNA reads as TGTGCCAGCAGCCTAGGGACTAGCGGGAACCAAGAGACCCAGTACTTC.

This clone turned up a few times. The V and J genes are TRBV7-9 and TRBJ1-5, with a tentative D call TRBD1 (5 bases). The germline V gene encodes CDR1 SEHNR and CDR2 FQNEAQ (reference sequence). Trimming removed 7 bases from V and 6 bases from J, with 19 bases in between. The CDR3 extends over 15 amino acids. CDR3 protein: CASTNSGGVSQPQHF. The CDR3 DNA follows: TGTGCCAGCACCAATAGCGGGGGGGTCAGTCAGCCCCAGCATTTT.

The chain is built from TRBV19 and TRBJ1-1; 7 nucleotides align to TRBD1. The CDR3 has 15 residues. J gave up 6 bases and V 4 bases, and 11 bases lay outside the gene matches. Germline CDR1 LNHDA, CDR2 SQIVND (reference sequence). CDR3 nucleotide sequence: TGTGCCAGTAGTACAAACAGGGGCGACCTGGCTGAAGCTTTCTTT. Protein sequence: CASSTNRGDLAEAFF.

CDR3 coding DNA: TGCGCCAGCAGCCAAGATCTGCGGGGGGGTGATCCTAGCAATGAGCAGTTCTTC. Translated, it gives CASSQDLRGGDPSNEQFF. V gene TRBV4-3 combines with J gene TRBJ2-1; 9 bases map to TRBD2. The CDR3 covers 18 residues. Per the germline V gene, CDR1 is LGHNA and CDR2 is YSLEER. V gave up 0 bases and J gave up 6 bases; unmatched junction bases: 12.

This sequence joins TRBV4-1 and TRBJ1-5, with TRBD1 matching over 9 bases. CDR3 length: 16 amino acids. V lost 1 base, J lost 7 bases, and 8 bases stayed unmatched. Germline CDR1 reads MGHRA; CDR2 reads YSYEKL. In DNA form, the CDR3 reads TGCGCCAGCAGCCAAGGGGGACAGGGAAAGGGGCAGCCCCAGCATTTT. Encoded protein: CASSQGGQGKGQPQHF.

This chain uses TRBV10-1 with TRBJ2-5, with TRBD2 identical over 7 bases. The germline V gene encodes CDR1 WNHNN and CDR2 SYGVQD (reference sequence). The CDR3 is made up of 16 amino acids. Trimming cost V 0 bases and J 0 bases; bases outside gene matches: 4. CDR3 loop: CASSESRGDYQETQYF. The CDR3 DNA reads TGCGCCAGCAGTGAGTCCCGGGGGGATTACCAAGAGACCCAGTACTTC.

This chain uses TRBV6-1 with TRBJ2-7; D is unresolved. This CDR3 is built from 12 residues. Trimming shortened V by 2 bases and J by 4 bases, and 6 bases separated the two germline ends. Per the germline V gene, CDR1 is MNHNS and CDR2 is SASEGT. Written as DNA, the CDR3 is TGTGCCAGCAGTGAACTCGGGTACGAGCAGTACTTC. This gives the protein CASSELGYEQYF.

V is TRBV18 and J is TRBJ1-1, with D possibly TRBD1 on 5 matching bases. The V gene lost 5 bases and the J gene lost 5 bases, with 21 bases spanning the gap. Germline assignment: CDR1 KGHSH and CDR2 LQKENI. This CDR3 comprises 16 residues. The CDR3 nucleotides read TGTGCCAGCTCAACCGGGACTATGGGAGTAGAGACTGAAGCTTTCTTT. Encoded protein: CASSTGTMGVETEAFF.

Note on this clone: The junction differs from germline at one of its ends, possibly a read error. The rearrangement links TRBV27 to TRBJ2-2; maybe TRBD1 (5 bases). CDR1 and CDR2 (germline): MNHEY, SMNVEV (reference sequence). The CDR3 length is 16 residues. CDR3 sequence: CASSFGTGSNTGELFF. CDR3 nucleotide sequence: TGTGCCAGCAGTTTTGGTACAGGCTCGAATACCGGGGAGCTGTTTTTT.

This chain uses TRBV7-9 with TRBJ2-7; 8 bases are a match to TRBD1. The CDR3 contains 17 residues. J was trimmed by 3 bases and V by 5 bases; bases with no gene match: 15. Germline V lookup: CDR1 SEHNR, CDR2 FQNEAQ (reference sequence). Here the CDR3 reads CASSPSPGGQAFYEQYF. CDR3 in DNA: TGTGCCAGCAGCCCATCACCAGGGGGACAGGCCTTCTACGAGCAGTACTTC.